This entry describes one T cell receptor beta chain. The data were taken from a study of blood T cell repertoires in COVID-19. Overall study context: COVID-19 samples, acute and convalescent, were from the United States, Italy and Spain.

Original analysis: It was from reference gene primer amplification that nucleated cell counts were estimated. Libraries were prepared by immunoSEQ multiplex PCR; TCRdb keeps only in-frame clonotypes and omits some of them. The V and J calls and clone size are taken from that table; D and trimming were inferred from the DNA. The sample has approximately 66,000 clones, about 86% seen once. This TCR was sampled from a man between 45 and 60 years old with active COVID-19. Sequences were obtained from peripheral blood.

Here the CDR3 DNA reads TGTGCCAGCAGCTTTGAACAGGGTGGGGCTTCACCCCTCCACTTT. Translation: CASSFEQGGASPLHF. V usage is TRBV11-2 and J usage is TRBJ1-6; D possibly corresponds to TRBD1 (6 bases). CDR1 and CDR2 from the germline V gene are SGHAT and FQNNGV. The CDR3 is 15 residues long. The V end lost 3 bases, the J end lost 9 bases, and 15 bases lay between the germline ends.